Listed below are T cell receptor beta chains from one sample, sequenced in a study of T cells after yellow fever vaccination. Via MiXCR, TCRdb re-called the 5' RACE reads, giving one row per CDR3 protein. This table holds about 160,000 distinct CDR3 sequences, approximately 9.9% found once. The sample here was CD8+ T cells sorted from PBMCs, taken 45 days after the yellow fever booster vaccination. These receptors were collected from a man in his late teens or twenties who received the YFV17D yellow fever vaccine. The CDR3 runs from the conserved cysteine through the conserved F or W. D genes are given only for firm matches. Clone size appears in some rows only: once, few, many, or a class for an expanded clone.

CDR3: CATSDSQGPSNQPQHF
DNA: TGTGCCACCAGTGACTCACAAGGGCCTAGCAATCAGCCCCAGCATTTT
size: many
D: .
V: TRBV24-1
J: TRBJ1-5

CDR3: CASSPEEGGTDTQDF
DNA: TGCGCCAGCAGCCCGGAGGAGGGGGGCACAGATACGCAGGATTTT
size: .
D: .
V: TRBV5-1
J: TRBJ2-3

CDR3: CASSWTGDNTGELFF
DNA: TGTGCCAGCAGTTGGACGGGGGACAACACCGGGGAGCTGTTTTTT
size: .
D: .
V: TRBV6-5
J: TRBJ2-2

CDR3: CAISDPGRGGSEQFF
DNA: TGTGCCATCAGTGACCCAGGGAGAGGTGGCAGTGAGCAGTTCTTC
size: .
D: .
V: TRBV10-3
J: TRBJ2-1

CDR3: CSVGRQGVNTDTQYF
DNA: TGCAGCGTTGGAAGACAGGGAGTGAACACAGATACGCAGTATTTT
size: .
D: TRBD1
V: TRBV29-1
J: TRBJ2-3

CDR3: CASRGEGLNEQFF
DNA: TGCGCCAGCAGGGGGGAGGGGTTGAATGAGCAGTTCTTC
size: few
D: TRBD2
V: TRBV5-1
J: TRBJ2-1

CDR3: CSAFRTTYNEQFF
DNA: TGCAGTGCCTTCAGAACTACCTACAATGAGCAGTTCTTC
size: .
D: .
V: TRBV20-1
J: TRBJ2-1

CDR3: CAWSKDGGDYEQYF
DNA: TGTGCCTGGAGTAAGGACGGCGGAGACTACGAGCAGTACTTC
size: .
D: .
V: TRBV30
J: TRBJ2-7

CDR3: CATGRNQPQHF
DNA: TGTGCCACCGGAAGAAATCAGCCCCAGCATTTT
size: .
D: .
V: TRBV24-1
J: TRBJ1-5

CDR3: CASSRKGPSPSYEQYF
DNA: TGCGCCAGCAGCCGAAAGGGACCTTCTCCGAGCTACGAGCAGTACTTC
size: many
D: .
V: TRBV4-1
J: TRBJ2-7

CDR3: CASSLSGLTDTQYF
DNA: TGTGCCAGCAGTTTGAGTGGCCTCACAGATACGCAGTATTTT
size: many
D: .
V: TRBV27
J: TRBJ2-3

CDR3: CASSWTSGGYNEQFF
DNA: TGTGCCAGCAGTTGGACTAGCGGGGGCTACAATGAGCAGTTCTTC
size: many
D: TRBD2
V: TRBV6-2/TRBV6-3
J: TRBJ2-1

CDR3: CASSQTTDGDYGYTF
DNA: TGCGCCAGCAGCCAAACGACGGACGGCGACTATGGCTACACCTTC
size: .
D: .
V: TRBV4-1
J: TRBJ1-2

CDR3: CATSRGRLTSTDTQYF
DNA: TGTGCCACCAGCAGAGGACGCCTAACTAGCACAGATACGCAGTATTTT
size: .
D: .
V: TRBV15
J: TRBJ2-3

CDR3: CASSPGGGTNQPQHF
DNA: TGTGCCAGCAGTCCTGGGGGGGGAACCAATCAGCCCCAGCATTTT
size: few
D: .
V: TRBV27
J: TRBJ1-5

CDR3: CASSFEGFSNQPQHF
DNA: TGTGCCAGCAGCTTTGAGGGATTTAGCAATCAGCCCCAGCATTTT
size: .
D: .
V: TRBV5-8
J: TRBJ1-5

CDR3: CASSLYAGYGDEQYF
DNA: TGTGCCAGCAGTTTATACGCGGGGTACGGTGACGAGCAGTACTTC
size: few
D: .
V: TRBV27
J: TRBJ2-7

CDR3: CASSPGTLAYNEQFF
DNA: TGTGCCAGCAGCCCCGGGACCCTCGCCTACAATGAGCAGTTCTTC
size: .
D: .
V: TRBV6-2/TRBV6-3
J: TRBJ2-1

CDR3: CASSPQQGSVSPQHF
DNA: TGTGCCAGCAGTCCTCAACAGGGGTCCGTCTCGCCCCAGCATTTT
size: few
D: TRBD1
V: TRBV27
J: TRBJ1-5

CDR3: CSVGYMNTEAFF
DNA: TGCAGCGTTGGCTACATGAACACTGAAGCTTTCTTT
size: few
D: .
V: TRBV29-1
J: TRBJ1-1

CDR3: CASSLWGSETQYF
DNA: TGTGCCAGCAGCTTATGGGGGTCAGAGACCCAGTACTTC
size: many
D: .
V: TRBV7-2
J: TRBJ2-5

CDR3: CAVEGTSSYEQYF
DNA: TGTGCAGTGGAGGGGACGAGCTCCTACGAGCAGTACTTC
size: .
D: .
V: TRBV7-2
J: TRBJ2-7

CDR3: CATSSGGPGTGFGQPQHF
DNA: TGTGCCACCAGCAGCGGGGGCCCCGGGACAGGGTTCGGTCAGCCCCAGCATTTT
size: few
D: TRBD1
V: TRBV15
J: TRBJ1-5

CDR3: CASTRTGDGSSPLHF
DNA: TGTGCCAGCACCCGGACAGGGGATGGCTCATCACCCCTCCACTTT
size: many
D: TRBD1
V: TRBV6-2/TRBV6-3
J: TRBJ1-6

CDR3: CASNSGRNEKLFF
DNA: TGTGCCAGCAACTCGGGACGGAATGAAAAACTGTTTTTT
size: .
D: .
V: TRBV9
J: TRBJ1-4

CDR3: CASSYENTEAFF
DNA: TGTGCCAGCAGTTACGAGAACACTGAAGCTTTCTTT
size: .
D: .
V: TRBV6-2/TRBV6-3
J: TRBJ1-1

CDR3: CASSGDSSSYEQYF
DNA: TGTGCCAGCAGCGGGGACAGCAGCTCCTACGAGCAGTACTTC
size: few
D: TRBD1
V: TRBV12-3/TRBV12-4
J: TRBJ2-7

CDR3: CASSPPPSGGAYNEQFF
DNA: TGTGCCAGCAGTCCTCCCCCTAGCGGGGGGGCCTACAATGAGCAGTTCTTC
size: many
D: TRBD2
V: TRBV7-9
J: TRBJ2-1

CDR3: CASRVPSGDTEAFF
DNA: TGTGCCAGCAGAGTACCCTCGGGGGACACTGAAGCTTTCTTT
size: .
D: .
V: TRBV6-5
J: TRBJ1-1